These T cell receptor beta chains were read from a single sample in a study of beta chain features in type 1 diabetes. Data came from immunoSEQ multiplex PCR; TCRdb stores just in-frame clones and leaves some out. The sample contains hundreds of thousands of clones, around 16% of which appear only once. The sample comprised naive CD4+ T cells from blood. Receptors originate from a man in his late teens or twenties in good health. CDR3s include the opening cysteine and the closing phenylalanine or tryptophan. Fields, in order: J gene, D gene, clone size, V gene, CDR3 protein, CDR3 DNA. The D gene is left open where the match is weak. The size of a clone is reported for some rows only, either as once, few or many, or as a class for expanded clones.

>TRBJ2-1|NA|NA|TRBV19
CASSTNLGSASYNEQFF
TGTGCCAGTAGTACTAACCTCGGCTCTGCCTCCTACAATGAGCAGTTCTTC
>TRBJ2-6|NA|NA|TRBV7-2
CASPRGRAGASGANVLTF
TGTGCCAGCCCCCGTGGCCGGGCGGGGGCCTCTGGGGCCAACGTCCTGACTTTC
>TRBJ1-1|NA|few|TRBV6-6
CASSSRVKGTEAFF
TGTGCCAGCAGTTCCAGGGTCAAGGGAACTGAAGCTTTCTTT
>TRBJ2-7|NA|NA|TRBV7-2
CASSGQGPSYEQYF
TGTGCCAGCAGCGGGCAGGGGCCAAGCTACGAGCAGTACTTC
>TRBJ2-5|NA|few|TRBV9
CASSVIASQETQYF
TGTGCCAGCAGCGTTATAGCGTCCCAGGAGACCCAGTACTTC
>TRBJ1-1|NA|few|TRBV7-2
CASSFLGTEAFF
TGTGCCAGCAGCTTCCTGGGCACTGAAGCTTTCTTT
>TRBJ1-4|TRBD1|NA|TRBV9
CASSVPYRGELFF
TGTGCCAGCAGCGTACCTTACAGGGGAGAACTGTTTTTT
>TRBJ2-4|NA|NA|TRBV10-3
CASSAENIQYF
TGTGCCAGCAGTGCTGAAAACATTCAGTACTTC
>TRBJ1-2|TRBD1|NA|TRBV10-3
CAISDGTGGLGYTF
TGTGCCATCAGTGACGGGACAGGGGGCCTTGGCTACACCTTC
>TRBJ1-1|NA|NA|TRBV4-2
CASSSPVGHTEAFF
TGTGCCAGCAGCTCCCCTGTTGGGCACACTGAAGCTTTCTTT
>TRBJ2-7|TRBD1|few|TRBV4-2
CASSHDRGPYEQYF
TGTGCCAGCAGCCACGACAGGGGCCCCTACGAGCAGTACTTC
>TRBJ1-5|NA|few|TRBV28
CASSLQSLNQPQHF
TGTGCCAGCAGTTTACAGTCGCTAAATCAGCCCCAGCATTTT
>TRBJ2-1|NA|NA|TRBV9
CASSVRGNNEQFF
TGTGCCAGCAGCGTAAGGGGGAACAATGAGCAGTTCTTC
>TRBJ2-1|TRBD2|few|TRBV10-3
CAISGTSGNHNEQFF
TGTGCCATCAGTGGGACTAGCGGAAACCACAATGAGCAGTTCTTC
>TRBJ1-2|NA|NA|TRBV6-5
CASSYSSQNYGYTF
TGTGCCAGCAGTTACTCCAGCCAGAACTATGGCTACACCTTC
>TRBJ1-1|NA|few|TRBV15
CATSAARGGKSEAFF
TGTGCCACCAGCGCAGCTCGAGGAGGGAAGAGTGAAGCTTTCTTT
>TRBJ2-7|NA|few|TRBV7-8
CASSSTRGYEQYF
TGTGCCAGCAGCTCAACCAGGGGTTACGAGCAGTACTTC
>TRBJ2-3|TRBD1|NA|TRBV14
CASSQGVPGQLFTDTQYF
TGTGCCAGCAGCCAAGGGGTTCCGGGACAGCTCTTCACAGATACGCAGTATTTT
>TRBJ1-4|NA|few|TRBV18
CASSPAAATNEKLFF
TGTGCCAGCTCACCCGCGGCTGCAACTAATGAAAAACTGTTTTTT
>TRBJ2-5|NA|NA|TRBV5-1
CASSSDSLGYQETQYF
TGCGCCAGCAGCTCTGATTCCCTCGGTTATCAAGAGACCCAGTACTTC
>TRBJ1-1|NA|NA|TRBV9
CASSLNTEAFF
TGTGCCAGCAGCTTAAACACTGAAGCTTTCTTT
>TRBJ2-7|NA|NA|TRBV28
CASSLTQQWAYEQYF
TGTGCCAGCAGTTTAACACAGCAATGGGCCTACGAGCAGTACTTC
>TRBJ2-1|NA|NA|TRBV19
CASSIPWISPNSEQFF
TGTGCCAGTAGTATCCCCTGGATTTCGCCGAACAGTGAGCAGTTCTTC
>TRBJ2-7|TRBD1|NA|TRBV6-5
CASSRGQGSYEQYF
TGTGCCAGCAGCAGGGGACAGGGATCCTACGAGCAGTACTTC
>TRBJ2-1|NA|NA|TRBV5-1
CASSLRRAISHNEQFF
TGCGCCAGCAGCTTGCGGAGGGCCATCTCCCACAATGAGCAGTTCTTC
>TRBJ2-7|TRBD2|few|TRBV7-2
CASSYGAGPVYEQYF
TGTGCCAGCAGCTACGGAGCGGGGCCGGTCTACGAGCAGTACTTC
>TRBJ2-1|TRBD2|few|TRBV9
CASSVGLAGGRLGYNEQFF
TGTGCCAGCAGCGTAGGTCTAGCGGGAGGGAGGTTGGGGTACAATGAGCAGTTCTTC
>TRBJ1-2|TRBD1|few|TRBV29-1
CSVGQGQGINYGYTF
TGCAGCGTTGGGCAGGGACAGGGGATCAACTATGGCTACACCTTC
>TRBJ2-3|NA|few|TRBV7-2
CASSLSTGLTDTQYF
TGTGCCAGCAGCTTATCCACAGGGCTCACAGATACGCAGTATTTT
>TRBJ1-2|NA|NA|TRBV29-1
CSVEEKAGRYGYTF
TGCAGCGTTGAAGAGAAGGCAGGCCGCTATGGCTACACCTTC
>TRBJ1-1|NA|NA|TRBV10-3
CATHRQSGSEAFF
TGTGCCACCCATAGACAGAGCGGCTCTGAAGCTTTCTTT
>TRBJ1-2|NA|NA|TRBV19
CASSGGGRPYGYTF
TGTGCCAGTAGTGGAGGAGGCCGTCCTTATGGCTACACCTTC
>TRBJ1-5|TRBD1|few|TRBV2
CASRDRGPVQPQHF
TGTGCCAGCAGGGACAGGGGGCCGGTTCAGCCCCAGCATTTT
>TRBJ2-3|NA|NA|TRBV6-8
CASSYSGLDAGPTDTQYF
TGTGCCAGCAGTTACTCGGGCCTAGACGCGGGGCCTACAGATACGCAGTATTTT
>TRBJ2-3|NA|NA|TRBV18
CASSRGDTQYF
TGTGCCAGCTCGAGAGGGGATACGCAGTATTTT
>TRBJ2-7|TRBD2|NA|TRBV2
CASRKTSGGYEQYF
TGTGCCAGCCGAAAGACTAGCGGGGGCTACGAGCAGTACTTC
>TRBJ1-1|TRBD1|few|TRBV6-6
CAISPTGKDTEAFF
TGTGCCATCAGTCCGACAGGGAAGGACACTGAAGCTTTCTTT
>TRBJ2-7|NA|NA|TRBV27
CASRGGYEQYF
TGTGCCAGCAGAGGAGGCTACGAGCAGTACTTC
>TRBJ2-6|TRBD1|few|TRBV9
CASSVGTGVLGANVLTF
TGTGCCAGCAGCGTCGGGACAGGGGTGCTTGGGGCCAACGTCCTGACTTTC
>TRBJ1-5|TRBD1|NA|TRBV19
CASSRGPDRSNQPQHF
TGTGCCAGTAGTCGGGGTCCGGACAGGAGCAATCAGCCCCAGCATTTT
>TRBJ2-3|TRBD2|once|TRBV4-3
CASSQVAGGLSDTQYF
TGCGCCAGCAGCCAAGTAGCGGGGGGTTTGTCAGATACGCAGTATTTT
>TRBJ2-7|TRBD1|few|TRBV11-3
CASSLAGQGTYEQYF
TGTGCCAGCAGCTTAGCGGGACAGGGAACCTACGAGCAGTACTTC